This TCR beta chain was retrieved from a study of early T cells in non-severe SARS-CoV-2 infection (dated by TCRdb to the early 2020s). For the study in its entirety: Because TCR sequencing relied on bulk RNA taken from unsorted whole blood, pairing of alpha and beta chains was not possible. Findings and caveats that apply to the study as a whole: Matching against VDJdb was skewed toward anti-spike CD8 responses, likely underestimated virus-specific expansions, and missed private and CD4 specificities.

The junction carries 14 bases between V and J, which are trimmed by 1 base and 2 bases respectively. The CDR3 goes from the cysteine to the phenylalanine over 17 residues. Solely the CDR3 DNA is kept, with 51 bases framed from the first base. Via the germline V gene, CDR1 is SGHDN and CDR2 FVKESK. The receptor library was made with 5' RACE. For sequencing, a NextSeq 500 was employed. In the TCR library protocol, unique molecular identifiers were attached to individual cDNA molecules to correct for PCR bias and sequencing error. TCR alpha and beta chains were both sequenced, and the abundances of alpha and beta sequences in each sample were closely correlated with each other. The authors processed their data as follows. Decombinator V4 was used to annotate TCR sequences for V gene, J gene and CDR3. TCRs were defined as expanded if a significant change between any two time points was detected under a Poisson model with p below 0.0001. Abundances of TCRs were expressed as counts per million after normalisation to the total number of TCRs sequenced in each sample. TRAV1-2 paired with TRAJ12, TRAJ20 or TRAJ33 defined MAIT TCRs, while TRAV10 paired with TRAJ18 defined iNKT TCRs. VDJdb, accessed on 1 November 2021, was searched for TCRs annotated for CMV, EBV and SARS-CoV-2, and TCRs annotated for more than one antigen were excluded. TCRdb cleaned the public reads at Q25 with fastp, built clones with MiXCR and kept in-frame beta chains. When rows share a CDR3 protein, they turn into one entry using the most common DNA and genes. The V and J calls and clone size are TCRdb's, not the authors'. The sample yields about 90,000 distinct CDR3 sequences; around 14% were counted once. The ten biggest clones cover about 7.5% of the sample.

Details on this clonotype: Which antigen it targets is not known. There are no base qualities to consult, and no much larger clone falls within one base.

This was a case-control study nested in a cohort of healthcare workers in London, UK, who had nasopharyngeal swab PCR tests and blood samples taken every week. Healthcare workers were recruited between 23 and 31 March 2020, during the week of the UK lockdown, and were followed weekly for up to about 15 weeks. The clonotype comes from an adult who was a healthcare worker with PCR-confirmed SARS-CoV-2 infection or an uninfected control (not recorded which). The sequence links TRBV14 to TRBJ2-2, with no reliable assignment of the D segment. The specimen sequenced was whole blood. The CDR3 region: CASSQGSPGLNTGELFF. The DNA is as follows: TGTGCCAGCAGCCAAGGCTCCCCTGGCCTAAACACCGGGGAGCTGTTTTTT.